This T cell receptor (beta chain) is drawn from a study of blood T cell repertoires in COVID-19. Study-level information: Spain, Italy and the United States supplied samples that represented acute and convalescent COVID-19. Sample material is recorded as cDNA or gDNA derived from T cells, B-cell-depleted T cells, or PBMCs.

In regard to this clone: A much larger clone lies a single base off, so this may be a read error. The same CDR3 arises from other DNA sequences in this sample as well.

Authors' analysis steps: Amplification with reference gene primers provided the estimates of nucleated cell counts. Some clones are missing from TCRdb's copy, which holds only in-frame ones; the method was immunoSEQ multiplex PCR. The DNA was the basis for D and trimming; V, J and clone size are from that table. Among around 380,000 clones listed, roughly 77% were seen once. Between the trimmed V and J ends, which lost 2 bases and 3 bases, there was a span of 8 bases. CDR3 length: 13 amino acids. Germline V gene data show CDR1 as SEHNR and CDR2 as FQNEAQ (reference sequence). The clonotype was recovered from a human donor with acute or convalescent COVID-19. The donor label of this sample is uncertain. The chain uses TRBV7-9 and TRBJ2-7; D possibly corresponds to TRBD1 (5 bases). Sequencing input: peripheral blood. CDR3 nucleotide sequence: TGTGCCAGCAGCTTAAGTCAGGGCTACGAGCAGTACTTC. As protein: CASSLSQGYEQYF.